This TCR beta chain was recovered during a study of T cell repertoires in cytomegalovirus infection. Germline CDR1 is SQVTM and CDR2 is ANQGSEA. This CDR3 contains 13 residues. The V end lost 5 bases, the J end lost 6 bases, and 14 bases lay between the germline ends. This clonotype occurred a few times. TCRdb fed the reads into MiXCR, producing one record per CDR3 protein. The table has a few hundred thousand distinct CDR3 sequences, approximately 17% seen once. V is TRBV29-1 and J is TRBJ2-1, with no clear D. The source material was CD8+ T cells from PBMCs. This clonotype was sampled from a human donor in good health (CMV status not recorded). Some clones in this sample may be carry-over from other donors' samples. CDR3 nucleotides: TGCAGCGTTTCCCCTGGCTGGGGCAATGAGCAGTTCTTC. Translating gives CSVSPGWGNEQFF.